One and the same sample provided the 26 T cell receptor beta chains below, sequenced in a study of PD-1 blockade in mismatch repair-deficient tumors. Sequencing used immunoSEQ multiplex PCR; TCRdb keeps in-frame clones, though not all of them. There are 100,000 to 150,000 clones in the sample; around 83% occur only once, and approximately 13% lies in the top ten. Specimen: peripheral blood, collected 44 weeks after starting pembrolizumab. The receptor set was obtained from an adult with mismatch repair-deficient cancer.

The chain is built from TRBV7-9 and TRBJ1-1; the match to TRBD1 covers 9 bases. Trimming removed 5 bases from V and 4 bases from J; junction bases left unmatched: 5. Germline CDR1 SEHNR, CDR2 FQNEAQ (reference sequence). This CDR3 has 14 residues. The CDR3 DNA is TGTGCCAGCAGCGATTGGACAGGGGTCACTGAAGCTTTCTTT. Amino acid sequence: CASSDWTGVTEAFF.

CDR3 loop: CASSNQGEGNTIYF. Written as DNA, the CDR3 is TGTGCCAGCAGCAACCAGGGGGAGGGAAACACCATATATTTT. This sequence joins TRBV28 and TRBJ1-3; 7 bases are shared with TRBD1. The CDR3 is 14 amino acids. Germline-derived CDR1 and CDR2 are MDHEN and SYDVKM. J lost 4 bases, V lost 6 bases, and 6 bases had no gene match.

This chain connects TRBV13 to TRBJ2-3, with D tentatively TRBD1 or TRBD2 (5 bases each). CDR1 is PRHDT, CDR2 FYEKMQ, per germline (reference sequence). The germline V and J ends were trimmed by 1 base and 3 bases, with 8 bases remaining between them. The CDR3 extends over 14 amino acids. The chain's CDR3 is CASSLVEGTDTQYF. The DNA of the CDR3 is TGTGCCAGCAGCTTAGTTGAGGGGACAGATACGCAGTATTTT.

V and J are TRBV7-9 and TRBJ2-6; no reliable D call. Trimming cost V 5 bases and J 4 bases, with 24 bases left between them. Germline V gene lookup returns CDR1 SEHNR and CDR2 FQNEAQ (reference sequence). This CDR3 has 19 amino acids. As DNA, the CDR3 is TGTGCCAGCAGCCCCACAGTAATCTTCGGCCCGGGCGGGGCCAACGTCCTGACTTTC. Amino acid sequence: CASSPTVIFGPGGANVLTF.

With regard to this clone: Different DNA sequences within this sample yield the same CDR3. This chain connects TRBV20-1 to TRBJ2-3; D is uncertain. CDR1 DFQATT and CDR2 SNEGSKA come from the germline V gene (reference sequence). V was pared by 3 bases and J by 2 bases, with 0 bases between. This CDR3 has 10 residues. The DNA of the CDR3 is TGCAGTGCTAGCACAGATACGCAGTATTTT. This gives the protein CSASTDTQYF.

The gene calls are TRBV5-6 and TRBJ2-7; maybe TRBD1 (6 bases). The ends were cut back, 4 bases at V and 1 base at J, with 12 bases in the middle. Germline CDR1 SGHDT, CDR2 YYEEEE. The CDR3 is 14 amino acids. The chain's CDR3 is CASSPGHPSYEQYF. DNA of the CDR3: TGTGCCAGCAGCCCGGGACACCCTTCCTACGAGCAGTACTTC.

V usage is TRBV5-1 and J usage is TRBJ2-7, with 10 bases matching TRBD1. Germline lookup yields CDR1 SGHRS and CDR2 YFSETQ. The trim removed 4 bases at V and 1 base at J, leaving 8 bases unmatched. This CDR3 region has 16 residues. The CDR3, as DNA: TGCGCCAGCAGCGCCACCCGGGACAGGGGATCCTACGAGCAGTACTTC. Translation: CASSATRDRGSYEQYF. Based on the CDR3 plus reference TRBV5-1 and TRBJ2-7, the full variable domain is KAGVTQTPRYLIKTRGQQVTLSCSPISGHRSVSWYQQTPGQGLQFLFEYFSETQRNKGNFPGRFSGRQFSNSRSEMNVSTLELGDSALYLCASSATRDRGSYEQYFGPGTRLTVT.

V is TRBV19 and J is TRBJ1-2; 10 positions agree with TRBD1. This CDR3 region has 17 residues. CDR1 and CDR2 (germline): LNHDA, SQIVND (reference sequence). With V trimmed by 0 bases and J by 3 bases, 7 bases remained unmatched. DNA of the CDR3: TGTGCCAGTAGTATAGATTTCGGACAGGGGGTTTACTATGGCTACACCTTC. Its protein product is CASSIDFGQGVYYGYTF. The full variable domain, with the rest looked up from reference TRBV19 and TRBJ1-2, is DGGITQSPKYLFRKEGQNVTLSCEQNLNHDAMYWYRQDPGQGLRLIYYSQIVNDFQKGDIAEGYSVSREKKESFPLTVTSAQKNPTAFYLCASSIDFGQGVYYGYTFGSGTRLTVV.

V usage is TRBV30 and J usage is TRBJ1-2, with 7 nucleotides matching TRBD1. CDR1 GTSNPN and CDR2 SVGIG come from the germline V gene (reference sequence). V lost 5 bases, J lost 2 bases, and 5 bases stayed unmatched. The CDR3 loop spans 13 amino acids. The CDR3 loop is CAWDRQGNYGYTF. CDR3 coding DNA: TGTGCCTGGGACCGACAGGGAAACTATGGCTACACCTTC. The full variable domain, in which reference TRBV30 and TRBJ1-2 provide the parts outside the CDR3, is SQTIHQWPATLVQPVGSPLSLECTVEGTSNPNLYWYRQAAGRGLQLLFYSVGIGQISSEVPQNLSASRPQDRQFILSSKKLLLSDSGFYLCAWDRQGNYGYTFGSGTRLTVV.

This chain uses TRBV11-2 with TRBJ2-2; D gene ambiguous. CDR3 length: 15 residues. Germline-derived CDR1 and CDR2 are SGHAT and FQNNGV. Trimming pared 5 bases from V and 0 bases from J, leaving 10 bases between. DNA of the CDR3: TGTGCCAGCAGCCAACAGCTTTCGAACACCGGGGAGCTGTTTTTT. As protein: CASSQQLSNTGELFF.

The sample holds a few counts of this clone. CDR3 DNA: TGTGCCAGCACCCCTCTTATAGCCGAGCTGTTTTTT. Its protein product is CASTPLIAELFF. J is TRBJ2-2 and V is TRBV7-9, with D uncertain. V was cut by 7 bases and J by 11 bases, with 14 bases left in between. Germline CDR1 reads SEHNR; CDR2 reads FQNEAQ (reference sequence). The CDR3 extends over 12 amino acids. Full variable domain (outside the CDR3, taken from reference TRBV7-9 and TRBJ2-2): DTGVSQNPRHKITKRGQNVTFRCDPISEHNRLYWYRQTLGQGPEFLTYFQNEAQLEKSRLLSDRFSAERPKGSFSTLEIQRTEQGDSAMYLCASTPLIAELFFGEGSRLTVL.

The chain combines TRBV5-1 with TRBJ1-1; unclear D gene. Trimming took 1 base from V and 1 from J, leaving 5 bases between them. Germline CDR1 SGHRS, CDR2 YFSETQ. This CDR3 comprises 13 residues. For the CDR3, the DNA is TGCGCCAGCAGCTTGCCGGGGAACACTGAAGCTTTCTTT. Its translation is CASSLPGNTEAFF.

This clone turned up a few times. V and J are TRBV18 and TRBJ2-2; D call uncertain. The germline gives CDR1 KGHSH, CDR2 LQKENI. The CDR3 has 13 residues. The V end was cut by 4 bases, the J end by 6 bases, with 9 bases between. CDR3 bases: TGTGCCAGCTCACGGTTGGGCCCCGGGGAGCTGTTTTTT. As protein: CASSRLGPGELFF. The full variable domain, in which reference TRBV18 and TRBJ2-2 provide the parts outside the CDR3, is NAGVMQNPRHLVRRRGQEARLRCSPMKGHSHVYWYRQLPEEGLKFMVYLQKENIIDESGMPKERFSAEFPKEGPSILRIQQVVRGDSAAYFCASSRLGPGELFFGEGSRLTVL.

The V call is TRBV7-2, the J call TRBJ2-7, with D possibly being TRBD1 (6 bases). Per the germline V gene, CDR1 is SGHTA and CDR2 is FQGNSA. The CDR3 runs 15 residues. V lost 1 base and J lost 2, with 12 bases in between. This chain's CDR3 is CASSLVGDITYEQYF. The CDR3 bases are TGTGCCAGCAGCTTAGTCGGGGACATAACCTACGAGCAGTACTTC.

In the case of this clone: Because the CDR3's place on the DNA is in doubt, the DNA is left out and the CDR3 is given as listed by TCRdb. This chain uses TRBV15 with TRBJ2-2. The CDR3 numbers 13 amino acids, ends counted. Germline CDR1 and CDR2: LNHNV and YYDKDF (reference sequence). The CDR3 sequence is CATSILGFGELFF.

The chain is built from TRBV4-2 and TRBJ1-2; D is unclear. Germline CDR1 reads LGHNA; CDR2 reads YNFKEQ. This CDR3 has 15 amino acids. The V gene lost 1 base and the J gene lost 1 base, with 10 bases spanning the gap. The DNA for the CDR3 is TGTGCCAGCAGCCAAGGCGGGCAGCTTAACTATGGCTACACCTTC. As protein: CASSQGGQLNYGYTF.

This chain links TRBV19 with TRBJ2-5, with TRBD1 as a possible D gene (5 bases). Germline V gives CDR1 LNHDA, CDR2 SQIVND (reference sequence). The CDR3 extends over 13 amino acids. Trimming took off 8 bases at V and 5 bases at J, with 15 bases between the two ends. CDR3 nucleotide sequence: TGTGCCAGTTCCAGGGAAGGAAGGGAGACCCAGTACTTC. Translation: CASSREGRETQYF.

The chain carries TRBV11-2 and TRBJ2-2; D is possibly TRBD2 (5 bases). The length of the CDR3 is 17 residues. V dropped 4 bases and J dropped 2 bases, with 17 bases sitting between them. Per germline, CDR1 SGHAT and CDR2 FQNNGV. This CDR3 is CASSSPRERKNTGELFF. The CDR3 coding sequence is TGTGCCAGCAGCTCCCCTAGGGAGCGGAAAAACACCGGGGAGCTGTTTTTT.

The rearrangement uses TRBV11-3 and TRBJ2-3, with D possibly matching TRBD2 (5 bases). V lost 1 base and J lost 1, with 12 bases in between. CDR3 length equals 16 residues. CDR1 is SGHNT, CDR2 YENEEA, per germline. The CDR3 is CASSLGGGRGTDTQYF. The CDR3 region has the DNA TGTGCCAGCAGCTTAGGCGGCGGGCGGGGCACAGATACGCAGTATTTT.

This CDR3 reads CASSYTGTSFNEQFF. The CDR3 coding sequence is TGTGCCAGCAGTTATACCGGGACGAGCTTCAATGAGCAGTTCTTC. This chain uses TRBV5-8 with TRBJ2-1; D possibly matches TRBD1 or TRBD2 (5 bases each). Trimming removed 5 bases from V and 6 bases from J, with 18 bases in between. Germline V gives CDR1 SGHTS, CDR2 YDEGEE. The CDR3 is 15 amino acids.

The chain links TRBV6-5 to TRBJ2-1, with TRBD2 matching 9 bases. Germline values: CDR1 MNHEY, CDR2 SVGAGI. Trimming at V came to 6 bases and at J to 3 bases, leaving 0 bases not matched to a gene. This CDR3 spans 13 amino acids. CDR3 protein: CASRTSGYNEQFF. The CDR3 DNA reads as TGTGCCAGCAGGACTAGCGGCTACAATGAGCAGTTCTTC.

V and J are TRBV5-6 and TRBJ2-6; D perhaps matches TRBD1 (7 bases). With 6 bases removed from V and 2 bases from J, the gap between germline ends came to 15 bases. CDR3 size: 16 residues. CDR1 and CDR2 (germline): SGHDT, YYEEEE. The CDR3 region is CASTMEGAAGANVLTF. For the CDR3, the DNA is TGTGCCAGCACCATGGAGGGGGCAGCTGGGGCCAACGTCCTGACTTTC.

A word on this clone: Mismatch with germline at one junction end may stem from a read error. The CDR3 region has the DNA TGCGCCAGCAGGTTGGGGCAGGGCTTTAACACTGAAGCTTTCTTT. Translation: CASRLGQGFNTEAFF. V usage is TRBV5-1 and J usage is TRBJ1-1, with D possibly matching TRBD1 (5 bases). In germline, CDR1 is SGHRS, CDR2 YFSETQ. The CDR3 has 15 amino acids.

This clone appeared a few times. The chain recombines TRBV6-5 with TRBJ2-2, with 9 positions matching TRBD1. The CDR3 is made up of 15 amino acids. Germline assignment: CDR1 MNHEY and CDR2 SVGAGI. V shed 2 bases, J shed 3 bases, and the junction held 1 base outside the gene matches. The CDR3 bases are TGTGCCAGCAGTTACGGGGACAGGGACACCGGGGAGCTGTTTTTT. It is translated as CASSYGDRDTGELFF.

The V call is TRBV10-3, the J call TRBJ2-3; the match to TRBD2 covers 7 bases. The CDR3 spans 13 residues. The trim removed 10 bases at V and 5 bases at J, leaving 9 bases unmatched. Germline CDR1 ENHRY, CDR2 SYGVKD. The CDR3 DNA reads TGTGCCACGAAAGCGGGATCGGGAGATACGCAGTATTTT. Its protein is CATKAGSGDTQYF.

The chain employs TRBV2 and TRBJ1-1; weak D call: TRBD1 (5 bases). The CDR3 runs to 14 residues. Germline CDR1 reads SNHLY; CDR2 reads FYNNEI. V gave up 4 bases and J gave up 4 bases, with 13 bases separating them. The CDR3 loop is CASSAVRRGTEAFF. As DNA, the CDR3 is TGTGCCAGCAGTGCGGTCAGAAGGGGCACTGAAGCTTTCTTT.